This is a list of T cell receptor beta chains from one sample in a study of blood T cell repertoires in COVID-19. The table came from immunoSEQ multiplex PCR; TCRdb's copy has only in-frame clones and leaves some out. The data hold roughly 140,000 clones, with roughly 80% observed a single time. Sequencing input: peripheral blood. These receptors were taken from a human donor in a cohort sampled during active COVID-19. The CDR3 runs from the conserved cysteine through the conserved F or W. The D gene is left open where the match is weak. Some rows mark clone size as missing; the rest say once, few, many or name a class of expanded clone.

>14|TRBV18|TRBD1|-|TRBJ2-5
CASSPRTGAETQYF
TGTGCCAGCTCACCAAGGACAGGGGCCGAGACCCAGTACTTC
>13|TRBV6-6|-|-|TRBJ1-2
CASSYLSNYGYTF
TGTGCCAGCAGTTACTTAAGCAACTATGGCTACACCTTC
>15|TRBV18|-|-|TRBJ1-1
CASSPEGVGSAEAFF
TGTGCCAGCTCACCAGAGGGGGTGGGGTCGGCTGAAGCTTTCTTT
>15|TRBV6-1|-|-|TRBJ1-5
CASSEGDKSNQPQHF
TGTGCCAGCAGTGAAGGGGACAAAAGCAATCAGCCCCAGCATTTT
>15|TRBV10-3|TRBD1|-|TRBJ2-2
CATRGQGMNTGELFF
TGTGCCACCCGGGGACAGGGAATGAACACCGGGGAGCTGTTTTTT
>17|TRBV2|-|-|TRBJ2-6
CASSARQASSGANVLTF
TGTGCCAGCAGTGCGCGACAGGCAAGCTCTGGGGCCAACGTCCTGACTTTC
>16|TRBV5-1|-|-|TRBJ1-1
CASSLGRTPMNTEAFF
TGCGCCAGCAGCTTGGGCCGGACTCCCATGAACACTGAAGCTTTCTTT
>14|TRBV5-4|TRBD2|-|TRBJ2-5
CASSFGLAEETQYF
TGTGCCAGCAGCTTCGGACTAGCAGAAGAGACCCAGTACTTC
>16|TRBV19|-|-|TRBJ2-3
CASSMRQPGSTDTQYF
TGTGCCAGTAGTATGCGGCAGCCTGGGAGCACAGATACGCAGTATTTT
>17|TRBV27|-|-|TRBJ1-5
CASSYAGGANSNQPQHF
TGTGCCAGCAGTTATGCCGGAGGGGCAAATAGCAATCAGCCCCAGCATTTT
>15|TRBV5-1|TRBD1|-|TRBJ1-6
CASSLEGQGSSPLHF
TGCGCCAGCAGCTTGGAGGGACAGGGGAGTTCACCCCTCCACTTT
>14|TRBV25-1|TRBD1|-|TRBJ1-2
CASSEYGTVYGYTF
TGTGCCAGCAGTGAATACGGGACAGTCTATGGCTACACCTTC
>18|TRBV11-3|TRBD2|-|TRBJ2-7
CASSPRHGASGVPYEQYF
TGTGCCAGCAGCCCCAGACACGGGGCTAGCGGGGTTCCCTACGAGCAGTACTTC
>14|TRBV9|-|-|TRBJ1-3
CASSADREGNTIYF
TGTGCCAGCAGCGCGGACAGAGAGGGAAACACCATATATTTT
>14|TRBV5-1|TRBD1|-|TRBJ1-1
CASSLGTGSPEAFF
TGCGCCAGCAGCTTGGGGACAGGGTCCCCTGAAGCTTTCTTT
>15|TRBV27|TRBD2|-|TRBJ2-3
CASSFERGSTDTQYF
TGTGCCAGCAGTTTTGAGCGGGGGAGCACAGATACGCAGTATTTT
>15|TRBV7-3|-|few|TRBJ1-2
CASSPGFRSNYGYTF
TGTGCCAGCAGCCCCGGATTCAGGTCTAACTATGGCTACACCTTC
>12|TRBV19|-|-|TRBJ2-7
CASSRGGHEQYF
TGTGCCAGTAGTAGGGGGGGCCACGAGCAGTACTTC
>14|TRBV5-1|TRBD1|-|TRBJ2-5
CASSSWGQRETQYF
TGCGCCAGCAGCTCTTGGGGACAGCGGGAGACCCAGTACTTC
>13|TRBV7-2|-|-|TRBJ1-4
CASSLAQSEKLFF
TGTGCCAGCAGCTTAGCACAGTCTGAAAAACTGTTTTTT
>15|TRBV5-8|TRBD2|-|TRBJ2-3
CASSDQRGGTDTQYF
TGTGCCAGCAGCGATCAGCGGGGCGGCACAGATACGCAGTATTTT
>15|TRBV5-4|-|once|TRBJ2-3
CASTLSGLSTDTQYF
TGTGCCAGCACCCTATCGGGGTTAAGCACAGATACGCAGTATTTT
>13|TRBV6-6|-|few|TRBJ2-1
CASSYSQYNEQFF
TGTGCCAGCAGTTACTCGCAGTACAATGAGCAGTTCTTC
>12|TRBV2|-|-|TRBJ1-5
CASSGPRAPQHF
TGTGCCAGCAGTGGCCCAAGAGCGCCCCAGCATTTT
>13|TRBV6-2/TRBV6-3|-|few|TRBJ2-7
CASSPSVRYEQYF
TGTGCCAGCAGTCCATCGGTTCGCTACGAGCAGTACTTC
>15|TRBV5-6|TRBD1|-|TRBJ2-7
CASSLDRTGDYEQYF
TGTGCCAGCAGCTTAGATAGGACAGGAGATTACGAGCAGTACTTC
>11|TRBV19|-|-|TRBJ1-4
CASTTGGEVFF
TGTGCCAGTACGACGGGGGGGGAAGTGTTTTTT
>15|TRBV11-3|TRBD1|-|TRBJ1-1
CASSFLTGHRTEAFF
TGTGCCAGCAGCTTCCTGACAGGGCATCGCACTGAAGCTTTCTTT